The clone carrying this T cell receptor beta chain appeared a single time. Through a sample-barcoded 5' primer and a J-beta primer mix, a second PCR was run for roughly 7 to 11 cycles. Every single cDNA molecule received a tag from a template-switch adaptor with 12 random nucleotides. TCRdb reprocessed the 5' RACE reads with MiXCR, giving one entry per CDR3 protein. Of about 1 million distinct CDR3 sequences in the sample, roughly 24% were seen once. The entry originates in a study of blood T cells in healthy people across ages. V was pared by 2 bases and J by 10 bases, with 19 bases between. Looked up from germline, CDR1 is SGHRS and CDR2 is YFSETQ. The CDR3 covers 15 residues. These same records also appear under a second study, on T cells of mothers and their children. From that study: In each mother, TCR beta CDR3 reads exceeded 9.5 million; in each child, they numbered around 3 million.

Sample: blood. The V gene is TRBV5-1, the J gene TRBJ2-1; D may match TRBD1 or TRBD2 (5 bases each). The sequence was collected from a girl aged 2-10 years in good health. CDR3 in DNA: TGCGCCAGCAGCTTCTCGGGACCCGGACGCGAGGAGCAGTTCTTC. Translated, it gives CASSFSGPGREEQFF.